Each of the 30 T cell receptor beta chains below was sequenced from the same sample in a study of T cell changes during pregnancy in multiple sclerosis. The repertoire was sequenced with immunoSEQ multiplex PCR; TCRdb's copy has only in-frame clones and lacks some. Seen here are over 30,000 clones, 90% to 95% observed once, and the top ten hold more than 0.35%. The sequencing here drew on CD4+ T cells from peripheral blood mononuclear cells, taken after pregnancy. The receptors were gathered from a female donor with multiple sclerosis, enrolled in a pregnancy study.

This clone was picked up one time. J is TRBJ2-2 and V is TRBV5-4, with 7 bases matching TRBD1. Germline V gene sequence: CDR1 SGHNT, CDR2 YYREEE (reference sequence). This CDR3 is built from 14 residues. Trimming at V came to 3 bases and at J to 5 bases, leaving 4 bases not matched to a gene. The CDR3 coding sequence is TGTGCCAGCAGCTCTACAGGGGATACCGGGGAGCTGTTTTTT. This codes for CASSSTGDTGELFF.

The V call is TRBV30, the J call TRBJ2-1; 7 bases line up with TRBD2. Germline values: CDR1 GTSNPN, CDR2 SVGIG (reference sequence). The V segment lost 4 bases and the J segment 15 bases; nucleotides outside the gene matches: 15. CDR3 length equals 13 residues. The CDR3 DNA is TGTGCCTGGACCCCAGCGGGGCCTCTCGGGGGGTTCTTC. It yields the protein CAWTPAGPLGGFF.

The chain couples TRBV5-4 to TRBJ2-5, with TRBD2 as a possible D gene (5 bases). This CDR3 comprises 16 residues. Deletions cut 5 bases from V and 6 bases from J, with 23 bases between. Germline CDR1 SGHNT, CDR2 YYREEE (reference sequence). Here the CDR3 DNA reads TGTGCCAGCAGTAAAAATCTAGCTGGTAGCAGACAGACCCAGTACTTC. This codes for CASSKNLAGSRQTQYF.

The V gene is TRBV5-8, the J gene TRBJ2-4; D possibly corresponds to TRBD2 (5 bases). In germline, CDR1 is SGHTS, CDR2 YDEGEE. Trimming took off 3 bases at V and 16 bases at J, with 17 bases between the two ends. The CDR3 totals 12 residues. CDR3 loop: CASSYPTARLYF. DNA for the CDR3: TGTGCCAGCAGCTACCCGACGGCTCGACTATACTTC.

V gene TRBV7-2 combines with J gene TRBJ1-6; 8 nucleotides line up with TRBD1. The CDR3 extends over 15 amino acids. Trimming took 9 bases from V and 7 from J; bases not matched to a gene: 11. Germline V gene lookup returns CDR1 SGHTA and CDR2 FQGNSA. The CDR3 DNA follows: TGTGCCAGTAAGGGACAGGCATCGGACAATTCACCCCTCCACTTT. Translation: CASKGQASDNSPLHF.

This chain links TRBV6-1 with TRBJ1-1; 10 bases match TRBD1. The CDR3 consists of 15 residues. Germline CDR1 and CDR2: MNHNS and SASEGT. Trimming at V came to 7 bases and at J to 5 bases, leaving 10 bases not matched to a gene. CDR3 DNA: TGTGCCAGCACCCTAGGACAGGGGGGGAGTACTGAAGCTTTCTTT. Protein product: CASTLGQGGSTEAFF.

Comments on this clone: One junction end disagrees with the germline gene, perhaps due to a read error. The chain has TRBV5-4 and TRBJ2-4; D gene ambiguous. The length of the CDR3 is 12 residues. In germline, CDR1 is SGHNT, CDR2 YYREEE (reference sequence). This CDR3 reads CASSGPSAERRF. CDR3 DNA: TGTGCCAGCAGCGGCCCGAGCGCAGAAAGAAGATTC.

In its sample, this clone was seen a few times. The chain employs TRBV7-3 and TRBJ2-7; D possibly corresponds to TRBD1 (5 bases). The CDR3 spans 13 residues. The V gene's germline CDR1 is SGHTA and CDR2 FQGTGA. V lost 0 bases and J lost 5, with 8 bases in between. The CDR3 nucleotides are TGTGCCAGCAGCTTAACACAGGACCACGAGCAGTACTTC. Residues: CASSLTQDHEQYF.

This chain's CDR3 is CASSVRQGRRETQYF. The CDR3 region has the DNA TGCGCCAGCAGCGTTAGACAGGGTAGGAGGGAGACCCAGTACTTC. V is TRBV5-1 and J is TRBJ2-5, with TRBD1 matching over 7 bases. This CDR3 region has 15 residues. In germline, CDR1 is SGHRS, CDR2 YFSETQ. V dropped 4 bases and J dropped 5; count of bases not matched to a gene: 11. Supplemented by reference TRBV5-1 and TRBJ2-5, the full variable domain reads KAGVTQTPRYLIKTRGQQVTLSCSPISGHRSVSWYQQTPGQGLQFLFEYFSETQRNKGNFPGRFSGRQFSNSRSEMNVSTLELGDSALYLCASSVRQGRRETQYFGPGTRLLVL.

The chain links TRBV27 to TRBJ2-7, with 8 bases identical to TRBD1. Losses at the gene ends were 5 bases for V and 6 bases for J; bases not matched to a gene: 18. The CDR3 spans 17 residues. CDR1 MNHEY and CDR2 SMNVEV come from the germline V gene (reference sequence). CDR3 coding DNA: TGTGCCAGCAGTCCCCCCGGGACAGGAGGCCCCCCGCTCGAGCAGTACTTC. Protein: CASSPPGTGGPPLEQYF.

The V and J genes are TRBV9 and TRBJ1-5; 7 bases line up with TRBD1. This CDR3 is 15 amino acids long. The V segment lost 1 base and the J segment 0 bases; nucleotides outside the gene matches: 1. CDR1 is SGDLS, CDR2 YYNGEE, per germline. DNA of the CDR3: TGTGCCAGCAGCGTACAGGGGGATAGCAATCAGCCCCAGCATTTT. It yields the protein CASSVQGDSNQPQHF. Variable domain in full (rest from reference TRBV9 and TRBJ1-5): DSGVTQTPKHLITATGQRVTLRCSPRSGDLSVYWYQQSLDQGLQFLIQYYNGEERAKGNILERFSAQQFPDLHSELNLSSLELGDSALYFCASSVQGDSNQPQHFGDGTRLSIL.

This clone was seen once. The CDR3 is CASSLQTGNSGANVLTF. DNA for the CDR3: TGCGCCAGCAGCTTGCAGACAGGGAACTCTGGGGCCAACGTCCTGACTTTC. The rearrangement links TRBV5-1 to TRBJ2-6, with 7 bases fitting TRBD1. The CDR3 is made up of 17 amino acids. Germline CDR1 is SGHRS and CDR2 is YFSETQ. After removal of 1 base from V and 0 bases from J, the junction contained 4 bases not matched to a gene.

This chain joins TRBV10-3 and TRBJ1-2, with D unclear. Germline lookup yields CDR1 ENHRY and CDR2 SYGVKD. The V gene lost 2 bases and the J gene lost 5 bases, with 9 bases spanning the gap. The CDR3 extends over 13 amino acids. The CDR3 spells CAISEEETYGYTF. In DNA, the CDR3 is TGTGCCATCAGTGAGGAGGAGACTTATGGCTACACCTTC.

The V gene is TRBV29-1, the J gene TRBJ1-1; D possibly corresponds to TRBD1 (6 bases). The V and J ends lost 3 bases and 1 base respectively, with 12 bases between them. The CDR3 runs 14 residues. The germline gives CDR1 SQVTM, CDR2 ANQGSEA. Here the CDR3 DNA reads TGCAGCGTTGATGGGGGCAGGGGGAACACTGAAGCTTTCTTT. Protein product: CSVDGGRGNTEAFF.

The chain is built from TRBV13 and TRBJ1-1; D perhaps matches TRBD1 (6 bases). CDR3 length: 15 residues. Germline CDR1 reads PRHDT; CDR2 reads FYEKMQ (reference sequence). V was pared by 7 bases and J by 4 bases, with 19 bases between. Written as DNA, the CDR3 is TGTGCCAGCACCTTTAGGGGGGGGCCTGTCACTGAAGCTTTCTTT. Translating it yields CASTFRGGPVTEAFF.

V is TRBV10-2 and J is TRBJ2-7; 7 nucleotides line up with TRBD2. The CDR3 spans 14 residues. Germline loops: CDR1 WSHSY, CDR2 SAAADI. V lost 6 bases and J lost 0; bases outside the gene matches: 5. The CDR3 DNA reads as TGCGCCAGCAGAAGTAGCGGGTTCTCCTACGAGCAGTACTTC. It specifies CASRSSGFSYEQYF.

The V call is TRBV6-6, the J call TRBJ2-2; 7 bases map to TRBD1. With V trimmed by 3 bases and J by 4 bases, 8 bases remained unmatched. CDR3 length: 16 amino acids. Per germline, CDR1 MNHNY and CDR2 SVGAGI (reference sequence). CDR3 in amino acids: CASSYGQAGGTGELFF. The CDR3 DNA follows: TGTGCCAGCAGTTATGGACAGGCCGGCGGCACCGGGGAGCTGTTTTTT.

This clone was seen more than once but under ten times. The rearrangement joins TRBV5-1 to TRBJ1-3; D call uncertain. Germline loops: CDR1 SGHRS, CDR2 YFSETQ. V lost 7 bases and J 3 bases, leaving 11 bases between the germline ends. CDR3 length: 13 residues. DNA for the CDR3: TGCGCCAGCCGAGGAGAGGATGGAAACACCATATATTTT. It translates to CASRGEDGNTIYF.

As DNA, the CDR3 is TGTGCCAGCGGTCTCGCCGCACTGGTGGATACGCAGTATTTT. Amino acids: CASGLAALVDTQYF. J is TRBJ2-3 and V is TRBV6-1, with unresolved D. The ends were cut back, 8 bases at V and 6 bases at J, with 18 bases in the middle. The CDR3 runs to 14 residues. Germline loops: CDR1 MNHNS, CDR2 SASEGT.

With regard to this clone: The junction does not match germline at one end; this may be a read error. The chain uses TRBV4-1 and TRBJ2-3; TRBD2 is a possible D gene (6 bases). Germline CDR1 and CDR2: MGHRA and YSYEKL. This CDR3 comprises 16 residues. The CDR3 region has the DNA TGCGCCAGCAGCCAAGTCGGTCGCGGGGTACAAACCTCCCCCCCTTTT. It specifies CASSQVGRGVQTSPPF.

The chain is built from TRBV6-1 and TRBJ1-3; D is unresolved. Germline CDR1 reads MNHNS; CDR2 reads SASEGT. V lost 0 bases and J lost 3, with 12 bases in between. This CDR3 comprises 16 residues. The CDR3 is CASSEAPGTNGNTIYF. The CDR3 DNA follows: TGTGCCAGCAGTGAAGCACCAGGAACGAATGGAAACACCATATATTTT.

V is TRBV5-5 and J is TRBJ2-3; D is unresolved. V dropped 0 bases and J dropped 1 base, with 6 bases sitting between them. This CDR3 spans 14 amino acids. Looked up from germline, CDR1 is SGHKS and CDR2 is YYEKEE (reference sequence). CDR3 in amino acids: CASSLDQGTDTQYF. DNA of the CDR3: TGTGCCAGCAGCTTGGATCAGGGCACAGATACGCAGTATTTT.

The CDR3 here is CASSEQINEKLFF. CDR3 bases: TGTGCCAGCAGTGAACAGATTAATGAAAAACTGTTTTTT. The rearrangement uses TRBV2 and TRBJ1-4; D is unresolved. This CDR3 has 13 amino acids. Germline V gives CDR1 SNHLY, CDR2 FYNNEI. The ends were cut back, 2 bases at V and 4 bases at J, with 5 bases in the middle.

The gene calls are TRBV7-9 and TRBJ1-2, with 7 bases aligning to TRBD1. The CDR3 totals 14 residues. Looked up from germline, CDR1 is SEHNR and CDR2 is FQNEAQ (reference sequence). The ends lost 5 bases at V and 4 bases at J; junction bases unmatched: 7. The CDR3 loop is CASSAAGQFYGYTF. The DNA for the CDR3 is TGTGCCAGCAGCGCCGCGGGACAGTTCTATGGCTACACCTTC.

This chain joins TRBV10-3 and TRBJ2-1, with TRBD2 matching 8 bases. Germline CDR1 reads ENHRY; CDR2 reads SYGVKD. V dropped 11 bases and J dropped 8; count of bases not matched to a gene: 11. The CDR3 has 13 residues. The chain's CDR3 is CAAGGTLGDEQFF. CDR3 in DNA: TGTGCCGCGGGGGGCACCCTCGGGGATGAGCAGTTCTTC.

The V call is TRBV2, the J call TRBJ1-5; tentatively, D is TRBD1 (6 bases). V lost 6 bases, J lost 0 bases, and 12 bases lay in between. The CDR3 has 15 amino acids. Germline lookup yields CDR1 SNHLY and CDR2 FYNNEI. CDR3 region: CASRERQVSNQPQHF. The CDR3, as DNA: TGTGCCAGCAGAGAAAGACAGGTTAGCAATCAGCCCCAGCATTTT.

In the case of this clone: Sequence at one end of the junction differs from germline and may be a read error. The V and J genes are TRBV7-7 and TRBJ2-1, with D possibly matching TRBD1 (5 bases). Germline V gene sequence: CDR1 SSHAT, CDR2 FNYEAQ (reference sequence). The CDR3 extends over 13 amino acids. The CDR3 DNA is TGTGCTAGCAGCTTAGACAGACAGAATGAGCAGTTCTTC. It codes for CASSLDRQNEQFF.

The chain uses TRBV2 and TRBJ1-1; the D gene is possibly TRBD1 (5 bases). Germline CDR1 and CDR2: SNHLY and FYNNEI. V was cut by 7 bases and J by 0 bases, with 9 bases left in between. The CDR3 length is 13 residues. This CDR3 reads CASTDRLNTEAFF. The CDR3 DNA follows: TGTGCCAGCACCGACAGATTGAACACTGAAGCTTTCTTT.

This clone is a singleton in its sample. The chain recombines TRBV7-9 with TRBJ1-6; D uncertain. The CDR3 has 12 amino acids. V was trimmed by 3 bases and J by 7 bases, leaving 4 bases between them. The germline V gene encodes CDR1 SEHNR and CDR2 FQNEAQ (reference sequence). DNA of the CDR3: TGTGCCAGCAGCTTGGCCAATTCACCCCTCCACTTT. Protein product: CASSLANSPLHF. The whole variable domain, remainder taken from reference TRBV7-9 and TRBJ1-6, is DTGVSQNPRHKITKRGQNVTFRCDPISEHNRLYWYRQTLGQGPEFLTYFQNEAQLEKSRLLSDRFSAERPKGSFSTLEIQRTEQGDSAMYLCASSLANSPLHFGNGTRLTVT.

The CDR3 sequence is CASSPRDRDNSPLHF. The CDR3 DNA follows: TGTGCCAGCAGCCCCCGGGACAGGGATAATTCACCCCTCCACTTT. The rearrangement joins TRBV5-4 to TRBJ1-6; 9 nucleotides align to TRBD1. Trimming at V came to 4 bases and at J to 5 bases, leaving 4 bases not matched to a gene. Germline CDR1 SGHNT, CDR2 YYREEE (reference sequence). The length of the CDR3 is 15 residues.